This T cell receptor (beta chain) appears in the sequencing data of a study of T cell responses to AZD1222 COVID-19 vaccine. Overall study: Both about-4-week and about-12-week second-dose recipients were combined. Findings and limits, study-wide: It should be noted that donors were predominantly white British and more often female, and clonal diversity was possibly underestimated. Spike was spanned by vaccine-associated CD4 TCRs, with dominance at 160-218 and 743-854.

Sequencing used immunoSEQ multiplex PCR; TCRdb keeps in-frame clones, though not all of them. In the table there are approximately 150,000 clones, 85% to 90% of which are singletons. The germline V gene encodes CDR1 MNHEY and CDR2 SVGEGT. Trimming left V 0 bases short and J 1 base short, with 16 bases between. This CDR3 is built from 17 residues. Only a few counts were recorded for this clone. Its antigen remains unknown. The V gene is TRBV6-2 or TRBV6-3, the J gene TRBJ2-7; D is unclear. The material sequenced was peripheral blood, taken on day 0 of AZD1222 vaccination. The TCR originated in an adult in good health. CDR3 sequence (DNA): TGTGCCAGCAGTTACTCAGGCGAAAGGGCCCTTTCCTACGAGCAGTACTTC. This translates into CASSYSGERALSYEQYF.